The clone carrying this T cell receptor beta chain was seen a single time. In the original processing: Nucleated cell counts were estimated from reference gene primer amplification. Libraries were prepared by immunoSEQ multiplex PCR; TCRdb keeps only in-frame clonotypes and omits some of them. For V, J and clone size, that table is used; D and trimming come from the DNA. The sample lists around 100,000 clones; more than 70% were seen once. Germline loops: CDR1 LGHDT, CDR2 YNNKEL (reference sequence). This CDR3 is built from 15 residues. The V end lost 7 bases, the J end lost 0 bases, and 15 bases lay between the germline ends. This specimen belongs to a study of blood T cell repertoires in COVID-19. Across the whole study: Samples came from the United States, Italy and Spain, spanning acute and convalescent COVID-19. T cells, B-cell-depleted T cells, or PBMCs provided the cDNA or gDNA that served as material.

The V call is TRBV3-1 (or the pseudogene TRBV3-2), the J call TRBJ1-2; D not certain. What was sequenced was peripheral blood. This TCR derives from a human donor in a cohort sampled during active COVID-19. The CDR3 sequence is CASTPPGGTNYGYTF. The DNA for the CDR3 is TGTGCCAGCACCCCCCCAGGAGGGACTAACTATGGCTACACCTTC.